What follows is one T cell receptor (beta chain) and its context. TCRdb called the RACE reads again in MiXCR, with one record for every CDR3 protein. The sample holds 180,000 or so distinct CDR3 sequences, around 15% seen once. These data belong to a study of human T cells and chemical hapten exposure. Time point in this sample: patch test 1, 2 weeks after DPC sensitization. Treatment specified: therapeutic diphenylcyclopropenone sensitization with weekly scalp DPC. The V end was cut by 5 bases, the J end by 5 bases, with 13 bases between. The CDR3 runs 14 residues. Sequenced here: whole blood, sampled in connection with sensitization to the hapten diphenylcyclopropenone (DPC). The J gene is TRBJ1-5, the V gene TRBV12-3 or TRBV12-4; D remains ambiguous. The clonotype originates from a woman under 40 with alopecia areata. Some clones in this sample may be carry-over from other donors' samples. Here the CDR3 reads CASSTGRWDQPQHF. DNA of the CDR3: TGTGCCAGCAGTACGGGCAGGTGGGATCAGCCCCAGCATTTT.